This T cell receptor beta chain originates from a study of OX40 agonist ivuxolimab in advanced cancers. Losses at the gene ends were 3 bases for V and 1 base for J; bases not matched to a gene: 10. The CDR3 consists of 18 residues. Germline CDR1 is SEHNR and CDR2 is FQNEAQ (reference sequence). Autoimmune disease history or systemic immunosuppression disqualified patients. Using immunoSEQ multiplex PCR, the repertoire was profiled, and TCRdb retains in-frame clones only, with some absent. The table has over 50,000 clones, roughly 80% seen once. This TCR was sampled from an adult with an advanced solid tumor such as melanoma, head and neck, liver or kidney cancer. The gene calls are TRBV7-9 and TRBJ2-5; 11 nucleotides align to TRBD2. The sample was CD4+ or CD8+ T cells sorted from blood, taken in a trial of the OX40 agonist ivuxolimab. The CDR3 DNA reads TGTGCCAGCAGCTTCCCCAAAAGACTAGCGGGGAGCCAAGAGACCCAGTACTTC. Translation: CASSFPKRLAGSQETQYF.